A selection of T cell receptor beta chains follows, all from one sample in a study of OX40 agonist ivuxolimab in advanced cancers. The protocol was immunoSEQ multiplex PCR, while the TCRdb copy is restricted to in-frame clones and leaves out a portion. The sample includes 99,000 or so clones, about 96% of them seen just once. The sequencing used CD4+ or CD8+ T cells sorted from blood, collected in a trial of the OX40 agonist ivuxolimab. Source of these receptors: an adult with an advanced solid tumor such as melanoma, head and neck, liver or kidney cancer. Both conserved end residues are part of each CDR3. Fields, in order: V gene, J gene, clone size, D gene, CDR3 protein, CDR3 DNA. A D gene is named only where the DNA matches it firmly. Size is stated for part of the rows, as once, few or many counts, or as a class when the clone is expanded.

TRBV19	TRBJ1-1	.	.	CASIWGSTEAFF	TGTGCCAGTATTTGGGGTAGCACTGAAGCTTTCTTT
TRBV4-1	TRBJ2-1	once	TRBD2	CASRGGSNEQFF	TGCGCCAGCAGGGGCGGGAGCAATGAGCAGTTCTTC
TRBV10-3	TRBJ1-1	.	.	CAISESLGGTEAFF	TGTGCCATCAGTGAGTCGCTGGGTGGCACTGAAGCTTTCTTT
TRBV7-8	TRBJ2-1	.	TRBD1	CASSETGVREQFF	TGTGCCAGCAGCGAAACAGGGGTTCGGGAGCAGTTCTTC
TRBV9	TRBJ2-5	once	TRBD1	CASSDRGQGLETQYF	TGTGCCAGCAGCGATAGAGGACAGGGATTAGAGACCCAGTACTTC
TRBV28	TRBJ1-1	.	.	CASSLRWDALNTEAFF	TGTGCCAGCAGTTTGCGATGGGACGCATTGAACACTGAAGCTTTCTTT
TRBV5-5	TRBJ2-7	.	.	CASSLGVGYEQYF	TGTGCCAGCAGCTTGGGGGTGGGTTACGAGCAGTACTTC
TRBV11-2	TRBJ2-7	once	.	CASSLGQTSYEQYF	TGTGCCAGCAGCTTAGGGCAGACATCCTACGAGCAGTACTTC
TRBV30	TRBJ2-7	.	.	CAWSVRAGYSSYEQYF	TGTGCCTGGAGTGTACGGGCAGGATACAGCTCCTACGAGCAGTACTTC
TRBV18	TRBJ1-1	.	.	CASSPGDTEAFF	TGTGCCAGCTCACCTGGAGATACTGAAGCTTTCTTT
TRBV27	TRBJ1-1	.	.	CASTTVEGTEAFF	TGTGCCAGCACTACAGTTGAGGGTACTGAAGCTTTCTTT
TRBV7-9	TRBJ1-5	.	TRBD1	CASSLGTGGKPQHF	TGTGCCAGCAGCTTAGGGACAGGGGGCAAGCCCCAGCATTTT
TRBV7-9	TRBJ1-3	.	TRBD1	CASSLAHGTGIGNTIYF	TGTGCCAGCAGCTTAGCCCATGGGACAGGGATAGGAAACACCATATATTTT
TRBV11-2	TRBJ1-2	.	TRBD1	CASSRTVGDRDNYGYTF	TGTGCCAGCAGCCGCACGGTAGGGGACAGGGATAACTATGGCTACACCTTC
TRBV28	TRBJ1-2	.	TRBD1	CASSPGQEIPLDGYTF	TGTGCCAGCAGTCCGGGACAGGAGATTCCTTTGGATGGCTACACCTTC
TRBV29-1	TRBJ2-5	few	TRBD2	CSVDEPKLAGVWETQYF	TGCAGCGTGGATGAACCCAAACTAGCGGGGGTGTGGGAGACCCAGTACTTC
TRBV5-5	TRBJ2-5	.	.	CASSLKVGQETQYF	TGTGCCAGCAGCTTGAAGGTCGGGCAAGAGACCCAGTACTTC
TRBV7-9	TRBJ1-2	.	.	CASSFSGDQGYTF	TGTGCCAGCAGCTTCTCGGGGGATCAGGGCTACACCTTC
TRBV6-5	TRBJ2-7	.	.	CASSYSTSYEQYF	TGTGCCAGCAGTTACTCTACCTCGTACGAGCAGTACTTC
TRBV10-2	TRBJ1-1	.	TRBD1	CASSEQGQGVSEAFF	TGCGCCAGCAGTGAGCAGGGACAGGGGGTATCTGAAGCTTTCTTT
TRBV5-4	TRBJ1-4	.	.	CASSLEQADNEKLFF	TGTGCCAGCAGCTTGGAACAGGCTGATAATGAAAAACTGTTTTTT
TRBV11-3	TRBJ2-1	.	.	CASAQPGATSHNEQFF	TGTGCCAGCGCTCAGCCGGGAGCAACTAGTCACAATGAGCAGTTCTTC
TRBV6-9	TRBJ1-5	.	.	CASTPHAQDLLNQPQHF	TGTGCCAGCACCCCCCATGCCCAGGACCTTCTCAATCAGCCCCAGCATTTT
TRBV6-1	TRBJ2-7	.	.	CASTLEVGISYEQYF	TGTGCCAGCACCCTAGAGGTGGGGATTTCCTACGAGCAGTACTTC
TRBV9	TRBJ2-1	once	TRBD2	CASSAGSSGTYNEQFF	TGTGCCAGCAGCGCCGGCTCTAGCGGTACTTACAATGAGCAGTTCTTC
TRBV28	TRBJ1-5	.	.	CASSAQVSNQPQHF	TGTGCCAGCAGTGCACAGGTTAGCAATCAGCCCCAGCATTTT
TRBV5-1	TRBJ2-3	.	TRBD1	CASSSTGGFTDTQYF	TGCGCCAGCAGCTCGACAGGGGGATTTACTGATACGCAGTATTTT
TRBV27	TRBJ1-1	.	.	CASSLNNGGEAFF	TGTGCCAGCAGTTTAAACAACGGCGGTGAAGCTTTCTTT
TRBV27	TRBJ2-7	.	.	CASSLSGIHEQYF	TGTGCCAGCAGTTTGTCGGGGATCCACGAGCAGTACTTC
TRBV7-3	TRBJ2-2	.	.	CASSLSTGELFF	TGTGCCAGCAGCTTAAGCACCGGGGAGCTGTTTTTT
TRBV4-1	TRBJ1-2	.	.	CASSQDSFYGYTF	TGCGCCAGCAGCCAGGACAGTTTCTATGGCTACACCTTC
TRBV6-1	TRBJ1-5	.	TRBD1	CASSERQGHQPQHF	TGTGCCAGCAGTGAAAGACAGGGACATCAGCCCCAGCATTTT
TRBV7-9	TRBJ2-5	.	.	CASSPREVRETQYF	TGTGCCAGCAGCCCCCGCGAAGTCCGTGAGACCCAGTACTTC
TRBV7-2	TRBJ1-2	.	TRBD1	CASSFGQGALGYTF	TGTGCCAGCAGCTTCGGACAGGGGGCTTTGGGCTACACCTTC
TRBV9	TRBJ2-2	.	.	CASSVGGELFF	TGTGCCAGCAGCGTAGGCGGGGAGCTGTTTTTT
TRBV28	TRBJ2-2	.	.	CASSLRQQNTGELFF	TGTGCCAGCAGTTTAAGGCAGCAGAACACCGGGGAGCTGTTTTTT
TRBV27	TRBJ2-7	.	.	CASSLWGSAYEQYF	TGTGCCAGCAGTTTATGGGGGAGCGCCTACGAGCAGTACTTC
TRBV6-5	TRBJ1-5	.	.	CASSEWGSNQPQHF	TGTGCCAGCAGTGAGTGGGGTAGCAATCAGCCCCAGCATTTT
TRBV6-1	TRBJ2-7	.	.	CASSEHMSYYEQYF	TGTGCCAGCAGTGAACACATGTCATACTACGAGCAGTACTTC
TRBV28	TRBJ2-7	.	.	CASSQESTSFYEQYF	TGTGCCAGCAGTCAAGAATCGACTAGTTTCTACGAGCAGTACTTC
TRBV30	TRBJ2-5	.	TRBD2	CAWNVAGHQETQYF	TGTGCCTGGAATGTAGCGGGGCACCAAGAGACCCAGTACTTC
TRBV4-2	TRBJ2-1	.	TRBD2	CASSPGAGGSYNEQFF	TGTGCCAGCAGCCCAGGAGCGGGAGGCTCCTACAATGAGCAGTTCTTC
TRBV6-5	TRBJ2-7	once	.	CASMGLGVYEQYF	TGTGCCAGCATGGGACTGGGTGTCTACGAGCAGTACTTC
TRBV5-6	TRBJ1-3	.	.	CASSSDSPSGNTIYF	TGTGCCAGCAGCTCCGACAGCCCCTCTGGAAACACCATATATTTT
TRBV4-3	TRBJ2-7	once	.	CASSQELTYEQYF	TGCGCCAGCAGCCAAGAATTGACGTACGAGCAGTACTTC
TRBV19	TRBJ1-2	.	TRBD1	CATSDRGVYGYTF	TGTGCCACCTCGGACAGGGGGGTCTATGGCTACACCTTC
TRBV9	TRBJ2-2	.	TRBD1	CASSPHRGKDTGELFF	TGTGCCAGCAGCCCACACAGGGGGAAGGACACCGGGGAGCTGTTTTTT
TRBV19	TRBJ1-5	.	.	CASTSTSNQPQHF	TGTGCCAGTACGTCCACGAGCAATCAGCCCCAGCATTTT
TRBV7-2	TRBJ2-3	.	.	CASSFFGGSGTDTQYF	TGTGCCAGCAGCTTTTTCGGCGGAAGTGGCACAGATACGCAGTATTTT
TRBV4-2	TRBJ2-6	.	.	CASSRVTTGANVLTF	TGTGCCAGCAGCCGAGTGACAACCGGGGCCAACGTCCTGACTTTC
TRBV5-5	TRBJ1-5	once	.	CASSFTGYEQPQHF	TGTGCCAGCAGCTTTACAGGGTACGAGCAGCCCCAGCATTTT
TRBV27	TRBJ2-7	.	.	CASSLSNSHEQYF	TGTGCCAGCAGTTTATCGAATAGCCACGAGCAGTACTTC
TRBV29-1	TRBJ2-7	.	TRBD1	CSVERDREGYEQYF	TGCAGCGTTGAACGGGACAGGGAGGGATACGAGCAGTACTTC
TRBV19	TRBJ1-5	.	.	CASSAGTNQPQHF	TGTGCCAGTAGTGCCGGGACAAATCAGCCCCAGCATTTT
TRBV4-3	TRBJ2-7	.	TRBD1	CASSPRDSSYEQYF	TGCGCCAGCAGCCCGAGGGACAGCTCCTACGAGCAGTACTTC
TRBV2	TRBJ1-5	once	.	CASSEAGTDQPQHF	TGTGCCAGCAGTGAGGCGGGGACGGATCAGCCCCAGCATTTT
TRBV7-6	TRBJ2-7	.	.	CASSLEGGRTYEQYF	TGTGCCAGCAGCTTAGAAGGTGGACGTACCTACGAGCAGTACTTC
TRBV7-3	TRBJ2-2	.	.	CASSLPSRELFF	TGTGCCAGCAGCTTACCTTCTAGGGAGCTGTTTTTT
TRBV28	TRBJ2-1	.	.	CASSLLAEKYNEQFF	TGTGCCAGCAGTTTATTAGCGGAGAAGTACAATGAGCAGTTCTTC
TRBV27	TRBJ2-5	.	TRBD2	CASSLTSFETQYF	TGTGCCAGCAGCTTGACTAGCTTCGAGACCCAGTACTTC